These 10 T cell receptor beta chains were all obtained from the same sample, sequenced in a study of brain T cells in children with intractable seizures. The protocol was immunoSEQ multiplex PCR, while the TCRdb copy is restricted to in-frame clones and leaves out a portion. The data contain a few hundred thousand clones, over 85% of them singletons. The time point was: blood from clinic visit 5 months post-surgery; TSC patient then seizure free. The source was peripheral blood, collected roughly 5 months after surgery. All receptors derive from a boy younger than two with tuberous sclerosis and intractable seizures.

The chain employs TRBV10-3 and TRBJ2-7; no reliable D call. CDR1 is ENHRY, CDR2 SYGVKD, per germline. Trimming removed 6 bases from V and 4 bases from J, with 10 bases in between. The CDR3 is 12 amino acids. The CDR3 bases are TGTGCCATCAGCAGAGACAAGTACGAGCAGTACTTC. Amino acids: CAISRDKYEQYF.

In DNA form, the CDR3 reads TGTGCCATCAGTAAGGACGCTAGCGGGAGGTACAATGAGCAGTTCTTC. This sequence encodes CAISKDASGRYNEQFF. The gene calls are TRBV10-3 and TRBJ2-1; 11 nucleotides align to TRBD2. Germline V gene sequence: CDR1 ENHRY, CDR2 SYGVKD. Germline trimming cut 5 bases from V and 4 bases from J; bases unmatched to any gene: 7. The CDR3 totals 16 residues.

The chain is built from TRBV30 and TRBJ2-7; D ambiguous. V lost 2 bases and J 6 bases, leaving 8 bases between the germline ends. The CDR3 consists of 11 residues. From germline, CDR1 is GTSNPN and CDR2 SVGIG (reference sequence). As DNA, the CDR3 is TGTGCCTGGAGTATACAGTCCGAGCAGTACTTC. Translation: CAWSIQSEQYF.

The V call is TRBV6-2 or TRBV6-3, the J call TRBJ2-6; D uncertain. Germline lookup yields CDR1 MNHEY and CDR2 SVGEGT. V was clipped by 2 bases and J by 0 bases, with 5 bases between them. This CDR3 contains 15 residues. In DNA, the CDR3 is TGTGCCAGCAGTTACGGGATCTCTGGGGCCAACGTCCTGACTTTC. Residues: CASSYGISGANVLTF.

The chain joins TRBV5-1 to TRBJ2-7, with a weak D call TRBD2 (6 bases). The CDR3 contains 18 residues. Germline V gene sequence: CDR1 SGHRS, CDR2 YFSETQ. V lost 4 bases to trimming and J lost 2 bases, with 25 bases between them. The CDR3 loop reads CASSPWWGEEGIPYEQYF. The DNA for the CDR3 is TGCGCCAGCAGCCCTTGGTGGGGGGAGGAGGGGATCCCCTACGAGCAGTACTTC.

The chain recombines TRBV5-4 with TRBJ2-3; 14 bases agree with TRBD2. CDR3 length: 15 residues. Germline trimming cut 3 bases from V and 5 bases from J; bases unmatched to any gene: 2. CDR1 is SGHNT and CDR2 is YYREEE in the germline V gene (reference sequence). The CDR3 loop reads CASSWTSGGKDTQYF. In DNA form, the CDR3 reads TGTGCCAGCAGCTGGACTAGCGGGGGGAAAGATACGCAGTATTTT.

The chain couples TRBV29-1 to TRBJ1-3; 12 nucleotides line up with TRBD1. The CDR3 covers 15 residues. Germline assignment: CDR1 SQVTM and CDR2 ANQGSEA. With 3 bases clipped from V and 3 bases from J, the junction kept 3 bases outside the gene matches. CDR3 protein: CSVEGTGGFGNTIYF. The CDR3, as DNA: TGCAGCGTTGAGGGGACAGGGGGCTTTGGAAACACCATATATTTT.

The genes are TRBV19 and TRBJ1-5, with D possibly being TRBD1 (5 bases). This CDR3 region has 15 residues. V lost 9 bases and J lost 5, with 20 bases in between. From germline, CDR1 is LNHDA and CDR2 SQIVND (reference sequence). The CDR3 spells CASRRVTERDQPQHF. Written as DNA, the CDR3 is TGTGCCAGCCGCAGGGTAACGGAGCGGGATCAGCCCCAGCATTTT.

The chain combines TRBV14 with TRBJ1-2; possible D gene TRBD1, 6 bases. The germline V and J ends were trimmed by 2 bases and 1 base, with 20 bases remaining between them. The CDR3 totals 18 residues. CDR1 and CDR2 (germline): SGHDN, FVKESK. The CDR3 region is CASSQLMWTESFNYGYTF. CDR3 coding DNA: TGTGCCAGCAGCCAACTCATGTGGACAGAGAGTTTTAACTATGGCTACACCTTC. The full variable domain, with the rest looked up from reference TRBV14 and TRBJ1-2, is EAGVTQFPSHSVIEKGQTVTLRCDPISGHDNLYWYRRVMGKEIKFLLHFVKESKQDESGMPNNRFLAERTGGTYSTLKVQPAELEDSGVYFCASSQLMWTESFNYGYTFGSGTRLTVV.

This chain links TRBV9 with TRBJ2-1; 7 bases agree with TRBD2. CDR1 and CDR2 (germline): SGDLS, YYNGEE. This CDR3 is built from 14 residues. J gave up 9 bases and V 0 bases, and 6 bases lay outside the gene matches. CDR3 protein: CASSVGGSFLEQFF. CDR3 nucleotides: TGTGCCAGCAGCGTAGGCGGGAGTTTCCTTGAGCAGTTCTTC. The whole variable domain, remainder taken from reference TRBV9 and TRBJ2-1, is DSGVTQTPKHLITATGQRVTLRCSPRSGDLSVYWYQQSLDQGLQFLIQYYNGEERAKGNILERFSAQQFPDLHSELNLSSLELGDSALYFCASSVGGSFLEQFFGPGTRLTVL.